Listed here are 8 T cell receptor beta chains from one sample, sequenced in a study of T cells in Graves' hyperthyroidism and ophthalmopathy. Template material for amplifying TCR beta CDR3 regions consisted of RNA transcripts. HTBI primers were the set used in a first-round RT-PCR of the TCR CDR3. TCRdb re-derived calls from the multiplex PCR reads in MiXCR, one entry per CDR3 protein. Here the sample spans more than 550,000 distinct CDR3 sequences, roughly a sixth being singletons. The source material was blood. The receptors come from a woman aged 45-65 years with Graves' hyperthyroidism that later progressed to Graves' ophthalmopathy.

This clonotype was detected a few times. The chain couples TRBV20-1 to TRBJ2-3; D not certain. Deletions cut 1 base from V and 9 bases from J, with 17 bases between. Germline values: CDR1 DFQATT, CDR2 SNEGSKA (reference sequence). The CDR3 runs 14 residues. The CDR3 loop reads CSARAGFTESTQYF. In DNA, the CDR3 is TGCAGTGCTAGAGCCGGATTTACCGAGAGCACGCAGTATTTT.

This clonotype was detected only a few times. This chain joins TRBV5-1 and TRBJ2-2; TRBD1 matches at 7 bases. This CDR3 is built from 18 residues. V shed 4 bases, J shed 0 bases, and the junction held 12 bases outside the gene matches. The V gene's germline CDR1 is SGHRS and CDR2 YFSETQ. The CDR3: CASSLDRIQGSNTGELFF. In DNA, the CDR3 is TGCGCCAGCAGCCTGGACCGAATACAGGGGTCGAACACCGGGGAGCTGTTTTTT.

In its sample, this clonotype was seen many times. The chain uses TRBV20-1 and TRBJ2-7; TRBD1 might be the D (6 bases). Trimming cost V 6 bases and J 0 bases, with 15 bases left between them. Germline-derived CDR1 and CDR2 are DFQATT and SNEGSKA (reference sequence). CDR3 length equals 14 residues. CDR3 coding DNA: TGCAGTGCCCCCTGGGGGCAGGGCTCCTACGAGCAGTACTTC. It yields the protein CSAPWGQGSYEQYF.

This clonotype was seen at least ten times. CDR3 region: CASSPEAGPADTQYF. In nucleotides, the CDR3 is TGCGCCAGCAGCCCCGAGGCGGGCCCGGCGGATACGCAGTATTTT. The rearrangement links TRBV5-1 to TRBJ2-3; possible D gene TRBD2, 5 bases. CDR1 is SGHRS, CDR2 YFSETQ, per germline. The V and J ends lost 4 bases and 6 bases respectively, with 18 bases between them. CDR3 size: 15 residues.

This clonotype was counted at least ten times. The chain uses TRBV3-1 and TRBJ1-1; no firm D call. The germline gives CDR1 LGHDT, CDR2 YNNKEL (reference sequence). The V and J ends lost 0 bases and 4 bases respectively, with 6 bases between them. The CDR3 length is 13 residues. The CDR3 here is CASSQDLRTEAFF. The CDR3 coding sequence is TGTGCCAGCAGCCAAGATCTCCGCACTGAAGCTTTCTTT.

The chain recombines TRBV19 with TRBJ1-1; D is unresolved. CDR1 is LNHDA, CDR2 SQIVND, per germline (reference sequence). V dropped 0 bases and J dropped 1 base, with 9 bases sitting between them. The CDR3 has 15 residues. Written as DNA, the CDR3 is TGTGCCAGTAGTATAGACCGGACGGCGAACACTGAAGCTTTCTTT. Protein sequence: CASSIDRTANTEAFF.

This clonotype was seen a few times. This chain links TRBV7-9 with TRBJ1-6, with D uncertain. This CDR3 spans 15 amino acids. Germline CDR1 and CDR2: SEHNR and FQNEAQ (reference sequence). Trimming removed 2 bases from V and 5 bases from J, with 10 bases in between. The CDR3 here is CASSLSGVHNSPLHF. In nucleotides, the CDR3 is TGTGCCAGCAGCTTATCAGGTGTCCATAATTCACCCCTCCACTTT.

This chain uses TRBV5-1 with TRBJ1-4; D is undetermined. Germline CDR1 reads SGHRS; CDR2 reads YFSETQ. Deletions cut 5 bases from V and 0 bases from J, with 8 bases between. This CDR3 is built from 14 residues. CDR3 loop: CASRRTSTNEKLFF. In DNA, the CDR3 is TGCGCCAGCAGGCGGACCTCAACTAATGAAAAACTGTTTTTT.